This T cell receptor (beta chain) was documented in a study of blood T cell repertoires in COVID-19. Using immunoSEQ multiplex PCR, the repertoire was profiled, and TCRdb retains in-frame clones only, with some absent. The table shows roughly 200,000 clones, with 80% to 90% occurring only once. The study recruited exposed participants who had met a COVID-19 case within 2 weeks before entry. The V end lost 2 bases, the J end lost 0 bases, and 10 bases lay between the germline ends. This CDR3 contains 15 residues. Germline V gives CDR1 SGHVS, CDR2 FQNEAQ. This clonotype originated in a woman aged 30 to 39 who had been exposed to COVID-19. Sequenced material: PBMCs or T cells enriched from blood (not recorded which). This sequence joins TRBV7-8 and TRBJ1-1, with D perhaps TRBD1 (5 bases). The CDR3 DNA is TGTGCCAGCAGCTTACAGGGTCTAGTGAACACTGAAGCTTTCTTT. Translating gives CASSLQGLVNTEAFF.